This T cell receptor (beta chain) was obtained from a study of blood T cells in healthy people across ages. Study-wide results and caveats: Without sorted subsets, naive and antigen-experienced compartments could not be conclusively compared.

Germline values: CDR1 DFQATT, CDR2 SNEGSKA (reference sequence). The CDR3 is 15 residues long. Remarks on this clonotype: Its antigen remains unknown.

Using a J-beta primer mix together with a sample-barcoded 5' primer, a second PCR was run for 7 to 11 cycles. Each of the cDNA molecules was tagged by a template-switch adaptor with 12 random nucleotides. TCRdb fed the 5' RACE reads into MiXCR, producing one record per CDR3 protein. The table shows 1.5 million to 2 million distinct CDR3 sequences, with about 50% occurring only once. The chain carries TRBV20-1 and TRBJ2-4, with 7 bases aligning to TRBD2. The J call could be wrong; TRBJ2-7 is a better fit for the DNA end. Sequencing was performed on blood. The clonotype was recovered from a woman aged 40 to 55 in good health. The CDR3 DNA reads TGCAGTGCTGGAGGCACCGGGACTACGATCTACGAGCAGTACTTC. Its protein is CSAGGTGTTIYEQYF.